These 30 T cell receptor beta chains were sequenced from one sample in a study of read filtering for tumor transcriptome and immune sequencing. Molecular barcoded adaptors covering alpha/delta and beta/gamma chains were used on 400 to 450 ng RNA. Each CDR3 protein is one row after TCRdb ran MiXCR on the reads. The table lists about 62,000 distinct CDR3 sequences, roughly 19% of them singletons. Material: a population of CD138-negative cells sorted from bone marrow. These receptors all stem from a donor aged 40 or over with multiple myeloma.

As regards this clonotype: This could be a read error, since a much larger clone is one nucleotide away. CDR3 DNA: TGTGCCAGCAGCCCAGCCGGGGGAATCTACACTGAAGCTTTCTTT. It encodes CASSPAGGIYTEAFF. The V call is TRBV3-1, the J call TRBJ1-1, with D possibly TRBD1 on 5 matching bases. The CDR3 length is 15 residues. From germline, CDR1 is LGHDT and CDR2 YNNKEL (reference sequence). V lost 4 bases and J 3 bases, leaving 15 bases between the germline ends.

In this sample, this clonotype turned up once. Mismatch with germline at one junction end may stem from a read error. This sequence joins TRBV2 and TRBJ1-4; no firm D call. Germline CDR1 is SNHLY and CDR2 is FYNNEI. The CDR3 runs 13 residues. CDR3: CASNRHRNEKLLF. The CDR3 nucleotides are TGTGCCAGCAACCGACACAGAAATGAAAAACTGCTTTTT.

This clonotype was seen a few times. The V call is TRBV28, the J call TRBJ1-2; 8 bases align to TRBD1. Losses at the gene ends were 4 bases for V and 2 bases for J; bases not matched to a gene: 3. Germline CDR1 reads MDHEN; CDR2 reads SYDVKM. This CDR3 has 14 amino acids. The CDR3 loop reads CASSSRTGNYGYTF. CDR3 nucleotide sequence: TGTGCCAGCAGTTCCCGGACAGGGAACTATGGCTACACCTTC.

V and J are TRBV7-8 and TRBJ1-5; possibly TRBD1 for D (5 bases). V lost 0 bases and J lost 6, with 9 bases in between. This CDR3 has 14 amino acids. From germline, CDR1 is SGHVS and CDR2 FQNEAQ. The DNA for the CDR3 is TGTGCCAGCAGCTTAGCAGGGGTTGGTCAGCCCCAGCATTTT. Amino acids: CASSLAGVGQPQHF.

This clonotype was observed at least ten times. The chain recombines TRBV5-1 with TRBJ1-1; D remains ambiguous. The V and J ends lost 5 bases and 3 bases respectively, with 8 bases between them. The germline CDR1 and CDR2 sequences are SGHRS and YFSETQ. This CDR3 has 12 amino acids. Here the CDR3 reads CASRSGDTEAFF. The CDR3 DNA sequence: TGCGCCAGCAGGTCTGGGGACACTGAAGCTTTCTTT.

This clonotype has at least ten counts. The chain links TRBV28 to TRBJ2-3; TRBD2 agrees at 8 bases. This CDR3 has 14 residues. V was clipped by 1 base and J by 6 bases; unmatched bases: 3. Germline values: CDR1 MDHEN, CDR2 SYDVKM. DNA of the CDR3: TGTGCCAGCAGTTTATTACTAGCGGCGGATACGCAGTATTTT. Amino acids: CASSLLLAADTQYF.

This clonotype came up many times. This chain joins TRBV2 and TRBJ2-5; 8 nucleotides align to TRBD2. Trimming removed 11 bases from V and 5 bases from J; junction bases left unmatched: 1. The germline V gene has CDR1 SNHLY and CDR2 FYNNEI. The length of the CDR3 is 10 residues. The CDR3 region is CACGRETQYF. In DNA form, the CDR3 reads TGTGCCTGCGGGAGGGAGACCCAGTACTTC. The variable domain in full, completed from reference TRBV2 and TRBJ2-5, reads EPEVTQTPSHQVTQMGQEVILRCVPISNHLYFYWYRQILGQKVEFLVSFYNNEISEKSEIFDDQFSVERPDGSNFTLKIRSTKLEDSAMYFCACGRETQYFGPGTRLLVL.

This clonotype occurred many times. The chain uses TRBV12-3 or TRBV12-4 and TRBJ2-3, with D perhaps TRBD2 (5 bases). The CDR3 has 15 residues. V was trimmed by 4 bases and J by 6 bases, leaving 17 bases between them. The CDR3 coding sequence is TGTGCCAGCAGTTCCCCGGGATCGCCGGTGGATACGCAGTATTTT. Translated, it gives CASSSPGSPVDTQYF.

This clonotype was observed at least ten times. The rearrangement uses TRBV30 and TRBJ2-2; 9 bases are a match to TRBD1. Germline V gene data show CDR1 as GTSNPN and CDR2 as SVGIG (reference sequence). This CDR3 contains 12 residues. The CDR3 DNA follows: TGTTCGGGACAGGGTTGGACCGGGGAGCTGTTTTTT. Amino acid sequence: CSGQGWTGELFF.

Regarding this clonotype: The conserved phenylalanine or tryptophan normally closing the CDR3 is absent here, so this likely arose from a read error. The V gene is TRBV2, the J gene TRBJ2-1, with TRBD2 matching over 10 bases. The CDR3 extends over 15 amino acids. Germline V gene lookup returns CDR1 SNHLY and CDR2 FYNNEI. The ends lost 2 bases at V and 8 bases at J; junction bases unmatched: 6. The chain's CDR3 is CASSELAGGMDEQFL. The CDR3 DNA follows: TGTGCCAGCAGTGAATTAGCGGGAGGTATGGATGAGCAGTTCCTC.

This clonotype was seen at least ten times. The V and J genes are TRBV11-2 and TRBJ2-1, with D perhaps TRBD1 (5 bases). The germline CDR1 and CDR2 sequences are SGHAT and FQNNGV. With 0 bases removed from V and 1 base from J, the gap between germline ends came to 10 bases. The CDR3 length is 16 residues. This CDR3 reads CASSLEGRLSYNEQFF. CDR3 bases: TGTGCCAGCAGCTTAGAGGGGCGACTTTCCTACAATGAGCAGTTCTTC.

This clonotype was detected ten times or more. The chain links TRBV7-6 to TRBJ1-1; 8 bases align to TRBD1. J was trimmed by 1 base and V by 5 bases; bases with no gene match: 3. CDR3 size: 14 residues. Germline V gene data show CDR1 as SGHVS and CDR2 as FNYEAQ. The CDR3 nucleotides are TGTGCCAGCAGCGTCAGGGGGCCGAACACTGAAGCTTTCTTT. Translated, it gives CASSVRGPNTEAFF.

For this clonotype: Since a much larger clone is just one base distant, this may be a read error. The J gene is TRBJ2-5, the V gene TRBV19; D could derive from TRBD1 or TRBD2 (5 bases each). Germline-derived CDR1 and CDR2 are LNHDA and SQIVND (reference sequence). V was pared by 8 bases and J by 5 bases, with 18 bases between. CDR3 length equals 14 residues. The CDR3 bases are TGTGCCAGTTCCAGGGCGGGTGTCGATGAGACCCAGTACTTC. This gives the protein CASSRAGVDETQYF.

This clonotype has a count of ten or more. The chain links TRBV29-1 to TRBJ2-2; TRBD1 might be the D (6 bases). CDR3 size: 13 residues. Germline V gives CDR1 SQVTM, CDR2 ANQGSEA. The ends were cut back, 3 bases at V and 1 base at J, with 6 bases in the middle. Written as DNA, the CDR3 is TGCAGCGTTGACAGGGGGAACACCGGGGAGCTGTTTTTT. It codes for CSVDRGNTGELFF.

This clonotype showed up just a few times. V is TRBV7-8 and J is TRBJ1-1; TRBD1 agrees at 8 bases. Trimming took 6 bases from V and 4 from J; bases not matched to a gene: 4. CDR1 and CDR2 (germline): SGHVS, FQNEAQ. The CDR3 spans 13 residues. CDR3 loop: CASRGTGLTEAFF. CDR3 coding DNA: TGTGCCAGCAGGGGGACAGGTCTCACTGAAGCTTTCTTT.

The gene calls are TRBV5-5 and TRBJ2-1; 9 bases are shared with TRBD1. Germline V gives CDR1 SGHKS, CDR2 YYEKEE (reference sequence). This CDR3 is built from 16 residues. The ends lost 0 bases at V and 4 bases at J; junction bases unmatched: 5. Written as DNA, the CDR3 is TGTGCCAGCAGCTTGGATACCGGGACAGGGTACAATGAGCAGTTCTTC. Translation gives CASSLDTGTGYNEQFF.

The sample holds many counts of this clonotype. This chain connects TRBV20-1 to TRBJ2-7; maybe TRBD1 (5 bases). V lost 1 base and J 1 base, leaving 5 bases between the germline ends. CDR1 is DFQATT and CDR2 is SNEGSKA in the germline V gene (reference sequence). CDR3 length: 12 residues. Here the CDR3 reads CSARGQSYEQYF. The CDR3 DNA is TGCAGTGCTAGAGGACAGTCCTACGAGCAGTACTTC.

This clonotype has only a few counts. This rearrangement joins TRBV7-2 to TRBJ2-1; 13 bases are a match to TRBD2. The CDR3 sequence is 14 residues long. Germline CDR1 is SGHTA and CDR2 is FQGNSA. V shed 5 bases, J shed 13 bases, and the junction held 8 bases outside the gene matches. CDR3 amino acids: CASSLGLAGDQQFF. Written as DNA, the CDR3 is TGTGCCAGCAGCCTAGGACTAGCGGGAGATCAACAGTTCTTC.

This clonotype was counted between two and nine times. This clone may be a read error of a much larger clone one base away. This likely comes from a read error, as the CDR3 has no conserved phenylalanine or tryptophan at its end. The chain uses TRBV11-2 and TRBJ2-6; 13 bases match TRBD2. The germline CDR1 and CDR2 sequences are SGHAT and FQNNGV. CDR3 length: 18 amino acids. V lost 6 bases and J lost 3; bases outside the gene matches: 8. In DNA, the CDR3 is TGTGCCAGCAGAACTACTAGCGGGAGGGCGGATGGGGCCAACGTCCTGACTCTC. Its protein is CASRTTSGRADGANVLTL.

The table lists this clonotype with many counts. This chain links TRBV28 with TRBJ2-4; the D is unclear. V lost 6 bases, J lost 5 bases, and 8 bases lay in between. The length of the CDR3 is 12 residues. Germline loops: CDR1 MDHEN, CDR2 SYDVKM. As DNA, the CDR3 is TGTGCCAGCAGCCTTCCAGAAAACATTCAGTACTTC. Translation gives CASSLPENIQYF.

This clonotype was detected ten times or more. V usage is TRBV19 and J usage is TRBJ2-1; 9 positions agree with TRBD2. The CDR3 extends over 15 amino acids. The V gene end was trimmed by 8 bases and the J gene end by 8 bases; junction bases not matched to a gene: 13. In germline, CDR1 is LNHDA, CDR2 SQIVND (reference sequence). Written as DNA, the CDR3 is TGTGCCAGTGATCGCGGGAGGGCCGGTCGGGATGAGCAGTTCTTC. Translating gives CASDRGRAGRDEQFF.

This clonotype was seen at least ten times. This chain uses TRBV7-9 with TRBJ2-2; D may be TRBD1 (6 bases). Trimming removed 5 bases from V and 2 bases from J, with 12 bases in between. The germline V gene encodes CDR1 SEHNR and CDR2 FQNEAQ (reference sequence). CDR3 length: 15 residues. Here the CDR3 DNA reads TGTGCCAGCAGCCGGACAGCAAGAAACACCGGGGAGCTGTTTTTT. This sequence encodes CASSRTARNTGELFF.

Ten or more counts support this clonotype. The V call is TRBV29-1, the J call TRBJ2-5; 9 positions agree with TRBD1. V was pared by 7 bases and J by 5 bases, with 5 bases of the junction left unmatched. CDR1 and CDR2 from the germline V gene are SQVTM and ANQGSEA. The CDR3 spans 12 residues. CDR3 sequence: CSAGQGRETQYF. CDR3 bases: TGCAGCGCCGGACAGGGGCGGGAGACCCAGTACTTC.

The chain has TRBV7-3 and TRBJ2-4; D uncertain. Germline values: CDR1 SGHTA, CDR2 FQGTGA. V gave up 7 bases and J gave up 2 bases, with 15 bases separating them. There are 15 residues in the CDR3. The CDR3 region is CASIPYIATKNIQYF. The CDR3 nucleotides are TGTGCCAGCATCCCTTATATCGCAACCAAAAACATTCAGTACTTC.

The table lists this clonotype with many counts. This chain links TRBV20-1 with TRBJ2-1, with D perhaps TRBD2 (6 bases). CDR3 length equals 16 residues. The V and J ends lost 6 bases and 2 bases respectively, with 20 bases between them. Germline V gives CDR1 DFQATT, CDR2 SNEGSKA (reference sequence). The CDR3 protein is CSAIELASEAYNEQFF. The CDR3 region has the DNA TGCAGTGCCATAGAGCTCGCTAGCGAGGCCTACAATGAGCAGTTCTTC.

To note about this clonotype: An end of the junction differs from the germline gene, which may be a read error. The chain has TRBV7-8 and TRBJ2-3; 7 positions match TRBD2. This CDR3 has 16 residues. Germline V lookup: CDR1 SGHVS, CDR2 FQNEAQ. The CDR3 DNA reads TGTGACAGCAGCCTCGCCTCGGGGGGATTGGTAGATACGCAGTATTTT. Protein: CDSSLASGGLVDTQYF. Together with reference TRBV7-8 and TRBJ2-3, the CDR3 gives the full variable domain: GAGVSQSPRYKVAKRGQDVALRCDPISGHVSLFWYQQALGQGPEFLTYFQNEAQLDKSGLPSDRFFAERPEGSVSTLKIQRTQQEDSAVYLCDSSLASGGLVDTQYFGPGTRLTVL.

This clonotype was recorded at least ten times. The chain uses TRBV20-1 and TRBJ2-2; 10 bases line up with TRBD1. V gave up 3 bases and J gave up 4 bases; unmatched junction bases: 8. The CDR3 spans 16 residues. From germline, CDR1 is DFQATT and CDR2 SNEGSKA (reference sequence). CDR3 amino acids: CSARGPRTGGTGELFF. CDR3 coding DNA: TGCAGTGCTAGGGGCCCCCGGACAGGGGGCACCGGGGAGCTGTTTTTT.

V usage is TRBV20-1 and J usage is TRBJ2-7; perhaps TRBD1 as D (6 bases). The CDR3 consists of 14 residues. Germline V lookup: CDR1 DFQATT, CDR2 SNEGSKA (reference sequence). Trimming removed 4 bases from V and 2 bases from J, with 15 bases in between. The CDR3, as DNA: TGCAGTGCTAATACCGGGACACCGACCTACGAGCAGTACTTC. It encodes CSANTGTPTYEQYF.

Comments on this clonotype: A far larger clone is off by one base, so a read error is likely. The chain carries TRBV10-2 and TRBJ1-4; D not resolved. The DNA end is a closer match to TRBJ2-3, so the J assignment may be wrong. Germline lookup yields CDR1 WSHSY and CDR2 SAAADI. The length of the CDR3 is 14 residues. CDR3 nucleotides: TGCGCCTGCAGTGTGACCCCGGCCGCAGATACGCAGTATTTT. Its translation is CACSVTPAADTQYF.

This clonotype was observed a handful of times. The chain has TRBV3-1 and TRBJ2-1; 11 nucleotides match TRBD1. The CDR3 runs to 15 residues. The trim removed 1 base at V and 8 bases at J, leaving 4 bases unmatched. From germline, CDR1 is LGHDT and CDR2 YNNKEL (reference sequence). CDR3 in DNA: TGTGCCAGCAGCCAAGGGACAGGGGGCACAGATGAGCAGTTCTTC. Amino acids: CASSQGTGGTDEQFF.